These 24 T cell receptor beta chains share one sample of origin, sequenced in a study of T cell repertoires in cytomegalovirus infection. TCRdb independently ran MiXCR on the reads; one entry per CDR3 protein. This table has some 500,000 distinct CDR3 sequences, 35% to 50% appearing once. No antigen has been identified for these receptors. The material sequenced was cultured PBMCs, taken from culture after CMV antigen stimulation. The receptors were gathered from a human donor in good health (CMV status not recorded). Some clones in this sample may be carry-over from other donors' samples.

The V gene is TRBV7-6, the J gene TRBJ2-5; 7 bases are a match to TRBD1. The V gene end was trimmed by 3 bases and the J gene end by 4 bases; junction bases not matched to a gene: 8. The CDR3 has 15 residues. The germline V gene has CDR1 SGHVS and CDR2 FNYEAQ. The CDR3 sequence is CASSFSPTGSETQYF. The DNA of the CDR3 is TGTGCCAGCAGCTTTTCGCCGACAGGGTCAGAGACCCAGTACTTC.

The chain is built from TRBV7-2 and TRBJ1-2, with 7 bases fitting TRBD1. The CDR3 is 13 amino acids. Germline CDR1 reads SGHTA; CDR2 reads FQGNSA. V was clipped by 3 bases and J by 6 bases; unmatched bases: 4. In nucleotides, the CDR3 is TGTGCCAGCAGCTTCGGCAGGGGGGATGGCTACACCTTC. Protein product: CASSFGRGDGYTF.

The rearrangement uses TRBV6-6 and TRBJ1-6; D is perhaps TRBD1 (5 bases). This CDR3 contains 16 residues. Germline CDR1 and CDR2: MNHNY and SVGAGI (reference sequence). Trimming stripped 2 bases from V and 7 bases from J, with 15 bases between. CDR3: CASSYQGARVNSPLHF. The CDR3, as DNA: TGTGCCAGCAGTTACCAAGGCGCCAGGGTGAATTCACCCCTCCACTTT.

The chain couples TRBV20-1 to TRBJ2-4, with a possible D match to TRBD1 (5 bases). This CDR3 spans 17 amino acids. Trimming cost V 3 bases and J 0 bases, with 18 bases left between them. The V gene's germline CDR1 is DFQATT and CDR2 SNEGSKA (reference sequence). CDR3 DNA sequence: TGCAGTGCTAGGAGGTCCGGACAAAGACTAGCCAAAAACATTCAGTACTTC. Translated, it gives CSARRSGQRLAKNIQYF.

This chain joins TRBV19 and TRBJ2-1; 11 positions match TRBD2. Germline CDR1 and CDR2: LNHDA and SQIVND (reference sequence). The CDR3 consists of 14 residues. The J segment lost 7 bases and the V segment lost 4 bases, leaving 3 bases of the junction unmatched. The CDR3 loop reads CASSKGLAANEQFF. The CDR3, as DNA: TGTGCCAGTAGTAAGGGACTAGCGGCAAATGAGCAGTTCTTC. Based on the CDR3 plus reference TRBV19 and TRBJ2-1, the full variable domain is DGGITQSPKYLFRKEGQNVTLSCEQNLNHDAMYWYRQDPGQGLRLIYYSQIVNDFQKGDIAEGYSVSREKKESFPLTVTSAQKNPTAFYLCASSKGLAANEQFFGPGTRLTVL.

The chain combines TRBV7-2 with TRBJ2-5; D call uncertain. From germline, CDR1 is SGHTA and CDR2 FQGNSA. The CDR3 sequence is 14 residues long. V was clipped by 3 bases and J by 9 bases, with 17 bases between them. The CDR3 sequence is CASSFQTAELAQYF. The CDR3, as DNA: TGTGCCAGCAGCTTCCAGACTGCAGAGTTGGCCCAGTACTTC.

CDR3 bases: TGTGCCAGCAGTCATGGCCCCTCTAGCGGGAGGCGCCATAATAATGAGCAGTTCTTC. Protein product: CASSHGPSSGRRHNNEQFF. The chain joins TRBV6-2 or TRBV6-3 to TRBJ2-1; the match to TRBD2 covers 11 bases. J gave up 7 bases and V 5 bases, and 19 bases lay outside the gene matches. Germline V gene data show CDR1 as MNHEY and CDR2 as SVGEGT. The CDR3 is 19 amino acids.

The V gene is TRBV6-6, the J gene TRBJ2-2; maybe TRBD2 (6 bases). Deletions cut 6 bases from V and 4 bases from J, with 15 bases between. In germline, CDR1 is MNHNY, CDR2 SVGAGI (reference sequence). This CDR3 comprises 15 residues. In nucleotides, the CDR3 is TGTGCCAGCAGGTCAACTAGCTACGTCACCGGGGAGCTGTTTTTT. It encodes CASRSTSYVTGELFF.

In its sample, this clonotype was seen a few times. The rearrangement uses TRBV7-9 and TRBJ2-3, with D tentatively TRBD1 or TRBD2 (5 bases each). In germline, CDR1 is SEHNR, CDR2 FQNEAQ (reference sequence). The CDR3 contains 12 residues. V was pared by 4 bases and J by 6 bases, with 8 bases between. The CDR3 protein is CASSWGGDTQYF. In DNA, the CDR3 is TGTGCCAGCAGCTGGGGCGGGGATACGCAGTATTTT.

This clonotype was seen a few times. The chain links TRBV7-8 to TRBJ2-2; 7 positions match TRBD2. Germline-derived CDR1 and CDR2 are SGHVS and FQNEAQ. The V segment lost 4 bases and the J segment 4 bases; nucleotides outside the gene matches: 3. CDR3 size: 14 residues. As DNA, the CDR3 is TGTGCCAGCAGCTGGCTAGCGGTCACCGGGGAGCTGTTTTTT. Amino acid sequence: CASSWLAVTGELFF.

This sequence joins TRBV5-4 and TRBJ2-5; 8 nucleotides align to TRBD2. Germline lookup yields CDR1 SGHNT and CDR2 YYREEE (reference sequence). This CDR3 comprises 15 residues. The J segment lost 4 bases and the V segment lost 2 bases, leaving 7 bases of the junction unmatched. The CDR3 spells CASSFRGLVPETQYF. The CDR3 DNA is TGTGCCAGCAGCTTCCGGGGACTAGTCCCAGAGACCCAGTACTTC. Complete variable domain (other parts from reference TRBV5-4 and TRBJ2-5): ETGVTQSPTHLIKTRGQQVTLRCSSQSGHNTVSWYQQALGQGPQFIFQYYREEENGRGNFPPRFSGLQFPNYSSELNVNALELDDSALYLCASSFRGLVPETQYFGPGTRLLVL.

The chain uses TRBV3-1 and TRBJ2-2; TRBD2 is a possible D gene (6 bases). Germline V CDR1 and CDR2: LGHDT, YNNKEL (reference sequence). Trimming removed 0 bases from V and 7 bases from J, with 6 bases in between. The CDR3 sequence is 13 residues long. CDR3 region: CASSQEGGGELFF. The CDR3 DNA reads as TGTGCCAGCAGCCAAGAGGGAGGCGGGGAGCTGTTTTTT. The full variable domain, its missing parts supplied by reference TRBV3-1 and TRBJ2-2, is DTAVSQTPKYLVTQMGNDKSIKCEQNLGHDTMYWYKQDSKKFLKIMFSYNNKELIINETVPNRFSPKSPDKAHLNLHINSLELGDSAVYFCASSQEGGGELFFGEGSRLTVL.

The V call is TRBV28, the J call TRBJ2-7; TRBD1 is a possible D gene (5 bases). The CDR3 has 13 amino acids. Trimming removed 7 bases from V and 5 bases from J, with 15 bases in between. Looked up from germline, CDR1 is MDHEN and CDR2 is SYDVKM. This CDR3 reads CASKRRDSHEQYF. CDR3 bases: TGTGCCAGCAAACGCAGGGATTCCCACGAGCAGTACTTC. Looking up the rest from reference TRBV28 and TRBJ2-7 gives the full variable domain: DVKVTQSSRYLVKRTGEKVFLECVQDMDHENMFWYRQDPGLGLRLIYFSYDVKMKEKGDIPEGYSVSREKKERFSLILESASTNQTSMYLCASKRRDSHEQYFGPGTRLTVT.

This clonotype was observed a few times. The chain employs TRBV7-8 and TRBJ1-3; D possibly corresponds to TRBD1 (5 bases). The V gene's germline CDR1 is SGHVS and CDR2 FQNEAQ. Trimming pared 5 bases from V and 0 bases from J, leaving 11 bases between. The CDR3 length is 15 residues. CDR3 DNA: TGTGCCAGCAGCGCAAGTGGGGGCTCTGGAAACACCATATATTTT. It encodes CASSASGGSGNTIYF.

The chain employs TRBV6-2 or TRBV6-3 and TRBJ2-1; 9 nucleotides agree with TRBD2. The CDR3 runs 14 residues. V lost 9 bases, J lost 3 bases, and 6 bases stayed unmatched. Germline V gene data show CDR1 as MNHEY and CDR2 as SVGEGT. Here the CDR3 DNA reads TGTGCCAGTTTGACTAGCGGATACTACAATGAGCAGTTCTTC. This gives the protein CASLTSGYYNEQFF.

This clonotype appeared many times. J is TRBJ2-5 and V is TRBV7-2, with 11 bases matching TRBD2. Losses at the gene ends were 1 base for V and 2 bases for J; bases not matched to a gene: 9. The CDR3 runs 18 residues. Germline V CDR1 and CDR2: SGHTA, FQGNSA. The CDR3 DNA sequence: TGTGCCAGCAGCTTAGGGAAATCGACTAGCGGGATACAAGAGACCCAGTACTTC. Encoded protein: CASSLGKSTSGIQETQYF.

V usage is TRBV18 and J usage is TRBJ1-5, with D possibly matching TRBD1 (6 bases). The CDR3 is 15 residues long. Germline CDR1 is KGHSH and CDR2 is LQKENI. V was shortened by 5 bases and J by 5 bases, with 16 bases between the two germline ends. In nucleotides, the CDR3 is TGTGCCAGCTCAAAAGAACAGGGAGGGTATCAGCCCCAGCATTTT. Protein product: CASSKEQGGYQPQHF. The whole variable domain, filled in from reference TRBV18 and TRBJ1-5, reads NAGVMQNPRHLVRRRGQEARLRCSPMKGHSHVYWYRQLPEEGLKFMVYLQKENIIDESGMPKERFSAEFPKEGPSILRIQQVVRGDSAAYFCASSKEQGGYQPQHFGDGTRLSIL.

This chain connects TRBV6-1 to TRBJ2-1; perhaps TRBD2 as D (5 bases). The germline V and J ends were trimmed by 5 bases and 6 bases, with 14 bases remaining between them. This CDR3 is built from 14 residues. Per germline, CDR1 MNHNS and CDR2 SASEGT. The chain's CDR3 is CASSSDSATNEQFF. CDR3 DNA: TGTGCCAGCAGTTCGGACTCTGCGACCAATGAGCAGTTCTTC.

This clonotype has just one count. The chain recombines TRBV3-1 with TRBJ2-4; 9 bases align to TRBD1. Germline loops: CDR1 LGHDT, CDR2 YNNKEL (reference sequence). With 4 bases clipped from V and 8 bases from J, the junction kept 12 bases outside the gene matches. The CDR3 is 16 residues long. The CDR3 here is CASSPSAGQGLDIQYF. The CDR3 DNA sequence: TGTGCCAGCAGCCCATCAGCGGGACAGGGTTTGGACATTCAGTACTTC.

The rearrangement uses TRBV5-1 and TRBJ2-6, with D unresolved. Trimming cost V 4 bases and J 0 bases, with 23 bases left between them. The CDR3 totals 20 residues. Germline CDR1 reads SGHRS; CDR2 reads YFSETQ. The CDR3 DNA reads as TGCGCCAGCAGCCAAACCCCCCAGTCTGACCCGAGCTCTGGGGCCAACGTCCTGACTTTC. Translation gives CASSQTPQSDPSSGANVLTF. The variable domain in full, completed from reference TRBV5-1 and TRBJ2-6, reads KAGVTQTPRYLIKTRGQQVTLSCSPISGHRSVSWYQQTPGQGLQFLFEYFSETQRNKGNFPGRFSGRQFSNSRSEMNVSTLELGDSALYLCASSQTPQSDPSSGANVLTFGAGSRLTVL.

The CDR3 region is CASSGNPVRGDLAKNIQYF. In DNA, the CDR3 is TGTGCCAGCAGTGGAAACCCGGTTAGGGGGGACTTAGCCAAAAACATTCAGTACTTC. The chain is built from TRBV6-4 and TRBJ2-4; D is tentatively TRBD1 or TRBD2 (6 bases each). The CDR3 spans 19 residues. Germline values: CDR1 MRHNA, CDR2 SNTAGT. V lost 4 bases, J lost 0 bases, and 22 bases lay in between.

V and J are TRBV7-2 and TRBJ2-3; 9 bases line up with TRBD2. Looked up from germline, CDR1 is SGHTA and CDR2 is FQGNSA. The ends lost 2 bases at V and 3 bases at J; junction bases unmatched: 12. This CDR3 is 18 amino acids long. The CDR3, as DNA: TGTGCCAGCAGCTTACTTGGCGGGAGGGCCTTGGGTACAGATACGCAGTATTTT. It codes for CASSLLGGRALGTDTQYF.

The rearrangement uses TRBV27 and TRBJ2-7; D unclear. V lost 3 bases to trimming and J lost 6 bases, with 9 bases between them. The CDR3 consists of 12 residues. Germline V gene lookup returns CDR1 MNHEY and CDR2 SMNVEV (reference sequence). The CDR3 sequence is CASSLTLGEQYF. The DNA of the CDR3 is TGTGCCAGCAGTTTGACCCTGGGCGAGCAGTACTTC.

There are a few counts of this clonotype. V is TRBV4-1 and J is TRBJ2-4; 10 bases fit TRBD2. Germline CDR1 is MGHRA and CDR2 is YSYEKL. The CDR3 totals 17 residues. The junction had 10 bases not matched to a gene; V was cut back by 4 bases and J by 4 bases. The chain's CDR3 is CASSPLAGLAEKNIQYF. The CDR3 region has the DNA TGCGCCAGCAGCCCCCTAGCCGGACTAGCGGAAAAAAACATTCAGTACTTC.